This TCR beta chain was captured in a study of CD8+CD57+ T cells in acquired aplastic anemia. V dropped 4 bases and J dropped 5; count of bases not matched to a gene: 11. In germline, CDR1 is LNHDA, CDR2 SQIVND (reference sequence). CDR3 size: 17 residues. Selection for sequencing was limited to patients who had shown CD8+CD57+ cell expansion by flow cytometry. The patients all had a severe acquired aplastic anemia diagnosis. This clonotype was picked up one time. The antigen is not known. The TCR beta profiling, which covered VDJ combination and CDR3 sequence, was carried out using genomic DNA as the template. MiXCR, run by TCRdb on the reads, gives a single entry per CDR3 protein. The sample records about 240,000 distinct CDR3 sequences, 40% to 50% being singletons. Study conclusions and caveats: Patients and controls turned out to have more than 25 CD8+ CDR3 sequences in common. Patients versus controls showed no significant CD8+ Simpson's diversity difference.

Sequencing input: sorted CD4+, CD8+, or CD8+CD57+ T cells (not recorded which) from PBMCs. This clonotype was obtained from a human donor with aplastic anemia. The gene calls are TRBV19 and TRBJ2-4, with 10 bases aligning to TRBD2. Written as DNA, the CDR3 is TGTGCCAGTAGTACCTCAGCGGGAGGGTTGGAGGAAAACATTCAGTACTTC. As protein: CASSTSAGGLEENIQYF.